These T cell receptor beta chains were read from a single sample in a study of tumor-infiltrating lymphocytes in primary liver carcinoma. TCRdb independently ran MiXCR on the multiplex PCR reads; one entry per CDR3 protein. The table shows more than 95,000 distinct CDR3 sequences, with roughly 80% occurring only once. Sequenced material: liver tumor tissue from sampling region 3. These receptors all stem from a man aged 35 to 55 with primary liver carcinoma and hepatitis B virus infection. CDR3s include the opening cysteine and the closing phenylalanine or tryptophan. The D gene is left open where the match is weak. Only part of the rows carry a size: once, few, many, or a class if the clone is expanded.

cdr3_aa cdr3_nt cdr3_length d_call clone_size j_call v_call
CASSPLGGGMNTEALF TGCGCCAGCAGCCCTCTGGGCGGGGGAATGAACACTGAAGCTTTATTT 16 - - TRBJ1-1 TRBV4-3
CASSQALAGYNEQSF TGCGCCAGCAGCCAAGCGCTAGCGGGCTACAATGAGCAGTCCTTC 15 TRBD2 - TRBJ2-1 TRBV4-1
CACSLETGTDTQYF TGTGCCTGCAGCTTGGAGACTGGAACAGATACGCAGTATTTT 14 - - TRBJ2-3 TRBV5-5
CGTSDWKGRQETQYF TGTGGCACCAGTGATTGGAAGGGCAGGCAAGAGACCCAGTATTTC 15 - - TRBJ2-5 TRBV24-1
CASSQDPAGGVDEHFF TGCGCCAGCAGCCAAGATCCAGCGGGAGGGGTGGATGAACACTTCTTC 16 TRBD2 once TRBJ2-1 TRBV4-1
CASSSGLTYEQYF TGTGCCAGCAGTTCCGGACTGACGTACGAGCAGTACTTC 13 - - TRBJ2-7 TRBV6-5
CASGFNANQPQHF TGTGCCAGCGGTTTTAATGCCAATCAGCCCCAGCACTTT 13 - - TRBJ1-5 TRBV12-3/TRBV12-4
CAGSLNGNEQFF TGTGCAGGCAGCTTAAATGGCAATGAGCAGTTCTTC 12 - - TRBJ2-1 TRBV11-3
CASSQDGHGCYGYTF TGCGCCAGCAGCCAAGATGGACATGGGTGCTATGGCTACACCTTC 15 - - TRBJ1-2 TRBV4-1
CSATRGQGETQYF TGCAGCGCCACACGAGGACAGGGTGAGACCCAGTACTTC 13 TRBD1 - TRBJ2-5 TRBV29-1
CAWETLTKNIQYF TGTGCCTGGGAGACTCTCACCAAAAACATTCAGTACTTC 13 - many TRBJ2-4 TRBV30
CASSTRGGGVFF TGTGCCAGCAGCACCAGGGGTGGTGGAGTCTTCTTT 12 - once TRBJ1-1 TRBV13
CASSISGLAGTSSYKQYF TGTGCCAGTAGTATTAGTGGACTAGCGGGAACATCCTCCTACAAGCAGTACTTC 18 TRBD2 - TRBJ2-7 TRBV19
CDSSFFAGGFNTGELFF TGTGACAGCAGTTTTTTCGCCGGGGGATTTAACACTGGGGAGCTGTTTTTT 17 - - TRBJ2-2 TRBV12-3/TRBV12-4
CASSPWTTWKEQFF TGTGCCAGCAGCCCCTGGACTACGTGGAAAGAGCAGTTCTTC 14 - - TRBJ2-1 TRBV5-1
CASSDDRQGNYDYTF TGTGCCAGCAGCGACGACAGACAGGGGAACTATGACTACACCTTC 15 TRBD1 - TRBJ1-2 TRBV7-9
CACRDPPGDAGELFF TGTGCCTGCCGTGACCCCCCGGGAGATGCCGGGGAGCTGTTTTTT 15 - - TRBJ2-2 TRBV6-5
CASRFGGRAGELFF TGTGCCAGTAGGTTCGGAGGTCGGGCCGGGGAGCTGTTTTTT 14 - - TRBJ2-2 TRBV19
CASSFGGEGNQLQHF TGCGCCAGCAGCTTCGGTGGCGAAGGCAATCAGCTCCAGCATTTT 15 - - TRBJ1-5 TRBV5-1
CASSIRHGETEYF TGTGCCAGCAGCATAAGACACGGGGAGACCGAATACTTC 13 - - TRBJ2-5 TRBV7-9
CVSSSPRGPTGDSNQPQHF TGTGTCAGCAGTTCGCCACGGGGGCCGACAGGGGATAGCAATCAGCCCCAGCACTTT 19 TRBD1 - TRBJ1-5 TRBV6-6
CSAKGVGQLFF TGCAGCGCCAAGGGGGTCGGGCAGCTGTTTTTT 11 - - TRBJ2-2 TRBV29-1
CSVAPGWGMNTETFF TGCAGTGTTGCCCCAGGATGGGGAATGAACACTGAAACTTTCTTT 15 - - TRBJ1-1 TRBV29-1
CASSRGRRVGYTF TGTGCCAGCAGTCGGGGACGGCGTGTAGGCTACACCTTC 13 - once TRBJ1-2 TRBV6-5
CIVAPGWGINTEALF TGCATCGTTGCCCCAGGTTGGGGGATCAACACTGAAGCTCTCTTT 15 - - TRBJ1-1 TRBV29-1
CASRSAGTGPYEQYF TGCGCCAGTAGGTCCGCCGGGACTGGACCCTACGAGCAGTACTTC 15 - - TRBJ2-7 TRBV5-1
CANSPRRYNEQFF TGTGCCAACAGCCCCAGGAGATACAATGAGCAGTTCTTT 13 - - TRBJ2-1 TRBV11-1
CASSRTRLVPGRISGANVLTF TGTGCCAGCAGTCGGACCCGACTAGTACCCGGTCGGATCTCTGGGGCCAACGTCCTGACTTTC 21 - - TRBJ2-6 TRBV12-3/TRBV12-4
CGSSMAGDKGISLSGANVLTF TGTGGCAGCAGCATGGCGGGAGACAAGGGCATTTCCCTCTCTGGGGCCAACGTCCTGACTTTC 21 TRBD2 - TRBJ2-6 TRBV11-2
CASRLGGKTGELFF TGTGCCAGCCGTTTAGGAGGGAAGACCGGGGAGCTGTTTTTT 14 - once TRBJ2-2 TRBV28
CASSSTGQQVGKEIQCF TGTGCCAGCAGCTCCACGGGCCAGCAGGTGGGGAAAGAGATCCAGTGCTTC 17 - once TRBJ2-5 TRBV11-2
CASSLPGTSGTKNVQYF TGTGCCAGCAGCCTTCCCGGCACTAGCGGGACCAAAAATGTTCAGTACTTC 17 TRBD2 - TRBJ2-4 TRBV11-1
CASSPGIEFLF TGTGCCAGCAGCCCGGGAATTGAATTTTTATTT 11 - - TRBJ1-1 TRBV4-2
CASNYQLGNEQFF TGCGCCAGCAATTACCAGTTGGGTAATGAGCAGTTCTTC 13 - - TRBJ2-1 TRBV6-2/TRBV6-3
CATRVSGTSGTKNIQYF TGTGCCACGCGTGTCTCCGGGACTAGCGGGACCAAAAACATTCAGTACTTC 17 TRBD2 - TRBJ2-4 TRBV5-4
CGSSAEGAGELFF TGTGGGAGCAGTGCGGAAGGGGCAGGGGAGCTGTTTTTT 13 - - TRBJ2-2 TRBV6-4
CASSEARGSGGYTF TGTGCCAGCAGTGAAGCGCGAGGATCAGGCGGCTACACCTTC 14 - - TRBJ1-2 TRBV2
CSAEDVLARSYEQYF TGCAGCGCTGAAGATGTTCTAGCGAGGTCCTACGAGCAGTACTTC 15 - - TRBJ2-7 TRBV29-1
CTSSPLQGSSTDTQYF TGTACCAGCAGCCCCCTACAGGGGTCAAGCACAGATACGCAGTATTTT 16 TRBD1 - TRBJ2-3 TRBV11-3
CASSVQGVDMQYF TGCGCCAGCAGTGTTCAGGGCGTAGATATGCAGTATTTT 13 - - TRBJ2-3 TRBV10-1